Following are 6 T cell receptor beta chains from one sample sequenced in a study of T cells in tuberculosis. Sequenced by immunoSEQ multiplex PCR; TCRdb stores in-frame clones only, minus some. The repertoire has some 41,000 clones, roughly 94% of them found once; the top ten carry roughly 2%. Source material: PBMCs. The receptors shown here come from a donor aged 5 to 30 with latent tuberculosis or without tuberculosis infection. Some clones in this sample may be carry-over from other donors' samples.

This clone was counted once. V is TRBV7-2 and J is TRBJ2-2; D possibly corresponds to TRBD1 (5 bases). The CDR3 sequence is 15 residues long. V shed 6 bases and J shed 2 bases, with 13 bases lying between them. CDR1 and CDR2 from the germline V gene are SGHTA and FQGNSA. The CDR3 nucleotides read TGTGCCAGCAGATCTCTCAGGGAAAACACCGGGGAGCTGTTTTTT. This encodes CASRSLRENTGELFF.

The rearrangement links TRBV7-8 to TRBJ1-5; TRBD1 might be the D (5 bases). Germline assignment: CDR1 SGHVS and CDR2 FQNEAQ. This CDR3 spans 15 amino acids. V shed 1 base and J shed 8 bases, with 15 bases lying between them. The CDR3 protein is CASSLVVPRGEPQHF. CDR3 nucleotides: TGTGCCAGCAGCTTAGTAGTCCCTCGGGGGGAGCCCCAGCATTTT.

This chain uses TRBV4-1 with TRBJ2-1, with TRBD2 as a possible D gene (5 bases). V was cut by 0 bases and J by 5 bases, with 20 bases left in between. This CDR3 is built from 18 residues. Germline CDR1 and CDR2: MGHRA and YSYEKL. The CDR3 sequence: CASSQERAPRTNHNEQFF. CDR3 nucleotides: TGCGCCAGCAGCCAAGAGAGGGCCCCCAGGACCAATCACAATGAGCAGTTCTTC.

The genes are TRBV19 and TRBJ1-5; D is unclear. The CDR3 sequence is 14 residues long. The germline CDR1 and CDR2 sequences are LNHDA and SQIVND (reference sequence). V lost 3 bases, J lost 5 bases, and 11 bases lay in between. The CDR3 spells CASSILDGDQPQHF. The CDR3 coding sequence is TGTGCCAGTAGTATCCTAGACGGGGATCAGCCCCAGCATTTT.

The chain carries TRBV10-3 and TRBJ1-5; 10 bases agree with TRBD1. Germline V CDR1 and CDR2: ENHRY, SYGVKD. This CDR3 spans 18 amino acids. The trim removed 3 bases at V and 9 bases at J, leaving 17 bases unmatched. CDR3 in amino acids: CAISDGTGVPTVERPQHF. CDR3 sequence (DNA): TGTGCCATCAGTGACGGGACAGGGGTTCCGACTGTTGAGCGGCCCCAGCATTTT.

The J gene is TRBJ2-2, the V gene TRBV30; 11 positions agree with TRBD2. The germline gives CDR1 GTSNPN, CDR2 SVGIG (reference sequence). The CDR3 extends over 15 amino acids. The V and J ends lost 0 bases and 4 bases, in that order; junction bases with no gene match: 1. Here the CDR3 DNA reads TGTGCCTGGAGTGTGGGGACTAGCGGCACCGGGGAGCTGTTTTTT. It translates to CAWSVGTSGTGELFF.